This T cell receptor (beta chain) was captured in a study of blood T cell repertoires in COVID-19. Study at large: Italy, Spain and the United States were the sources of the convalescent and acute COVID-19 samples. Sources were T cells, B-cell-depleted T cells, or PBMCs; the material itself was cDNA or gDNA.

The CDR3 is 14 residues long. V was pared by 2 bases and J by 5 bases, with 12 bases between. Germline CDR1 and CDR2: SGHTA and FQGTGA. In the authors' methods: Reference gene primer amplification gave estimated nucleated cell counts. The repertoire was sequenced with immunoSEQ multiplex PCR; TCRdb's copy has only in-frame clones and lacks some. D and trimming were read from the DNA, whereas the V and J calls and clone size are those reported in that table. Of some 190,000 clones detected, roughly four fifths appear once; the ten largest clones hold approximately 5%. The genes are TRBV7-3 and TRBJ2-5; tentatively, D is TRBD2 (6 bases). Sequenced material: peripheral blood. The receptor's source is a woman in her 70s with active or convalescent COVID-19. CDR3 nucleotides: TGTGCCAGCAGCTTAGCGGGGTCAGGGGAGACCCAGTACTTC. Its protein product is CASSLAGSGETQYF.